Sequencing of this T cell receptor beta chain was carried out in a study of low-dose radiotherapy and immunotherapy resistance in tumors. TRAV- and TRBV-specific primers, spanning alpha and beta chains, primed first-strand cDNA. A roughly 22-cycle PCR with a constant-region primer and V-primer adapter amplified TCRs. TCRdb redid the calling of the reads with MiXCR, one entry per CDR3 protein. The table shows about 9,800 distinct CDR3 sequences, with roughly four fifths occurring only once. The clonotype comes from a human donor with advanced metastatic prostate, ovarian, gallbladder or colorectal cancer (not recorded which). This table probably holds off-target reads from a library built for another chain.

The CDR3 sequence: CASVTGAGNQPQHF. The CDR3, as DNA: TGTGCCAGCGTCACAGGGGCGGGCAATCAGCCCCAGCATTTT. The genes are TRBV28 and TRBJ1-5, with TRBD1 identical over 7 bases. V dropped 8 bases and J dropped 2; count of bases not matched to a gene: 6. This CDR3 is 14 amino acids long. The germline V gene has CDR1 MDHEN and CDR2 SYDVKM.